This T cell receptor (beta chain) appears in the sequencing data of a study of spatial heterogeneity in lung cancer. Study-level background: Beta-chain sequences were consistently detected more often than alpha-chain sequences.

The germline V gene encodes CDR1 SGHTA and CDR2 FQGNSA. There are 14 residues in the CDR3. V lost 4 bases, J lost 4 bases, and 6 bases stayed unmatched. The time point is: blood at routine non-recurrence follow-up after resection. Whole RNA, which was extracted from tumor, nontumor lung tissue or frozen PBMC, was sequenced without any cell sorting. TCRdb re-derived calls from the 5' RACE reads in MiXCR, one entry per CDR3 protein. Among about 94,000 distinct CDR3 sequences listed, approximately 19% were seen once. The chain recombines TRBV7-2 with TRBJ1-2; 7 bases align to TRBD1. The input for sequencing was PBMCs, taken at follow-up. The TCR originated in a male donor with early-stage non-small cell lung cancer. As DNA, the CDR3 is TGTGCCAGCAGCTCCAGGACAGGCGTCTATGGCTACACCTTC. It translates to CASSSRTGVYGYTF.